These 9 T cell receptor beta chains originate from one sample sequenced in a study of blood T cell repertoires in COVID-19. Sequencing was performed with immunoSEQ multiplex PCR; in TCRdb, only in-frame clones are kept and a portion is missing. The table includes about 38,000 clones, roughly 90% detected once. The sequencing sample was made of peripheral blood. These receptors came from a man aged 55 to 70 with active or convalescent COVID-19.

V and J are TRBV6-5 and TRBJ2-5; tentative D call: TRBD2 (5 bases). Trimming pared 5 bases from V and 0 bases from J, leaving 13 bases between. The CDR3 runs to 15 residues. Looked up from germline, CDR1 is MNHEY and CDR2 is SVGAGI. This CDR3 reads CASSLRTGYQETQYF. The DNA of the CDR3 is TGTGCCAGCAGTCTGAGGACGGGGTACCAAGAGACCCAGTACTTC.

This clone was seen a single time. The chain combines TRBV7-8 with TRBJ2-5, with 8 bases lining up with TRBD2. The CDR3 length is 16 residues. Germline lookup yields CDR1 SGHVS and CDR2 FQNEAQ. The V and J ends lost 1 base and 5 bases, in that order; junction bases with no gene match: 9. The CDR3 is CASSLEVGRARETQYF. In DNA form, the CDR3 reads TGTGCCAGCAGCTTAGAGGTCGGGAGGGCCCGGGAGACCCAGTACTTC.

The chain couples TRBV9 to TRBJ2-7; a possible D gene is TRBD2 (6 bases). CDR3 length: 13 amino acids. The ends were cut back, 4 bases at V and 3 bases at J, with 11 bases in the middle. The germline V gene encodes CDR1 SGDLS and CDR2 YYNGEE. This chain's CDR3 is CASSPGLHYEQYF. CDR3 coding DNA: TGTGCCAGCAGCCCTGGACTACACTACGAGCAGTACTTC.

The J gene is TRBJ2-2, the V gene TRBV6-5, with 7 bases lining up with TRBD1. The CDR3 spans 15 residues. CDR1 is MNHEY, CDR2 SVGAGI, per germline. Trimming cost V 5 bases and J 3 bases; bases outside gene matches: 6. CDR3 sequence reads: CASSRQGIYTGELFF. DNA for the CDR3: TGTGCCAGCAGTCGACAGGGAATTTACACCGGGGAGCTGTTTTTT.

This chain links TRBV4-2 with TRBJ1-4; perhaps TRBD1 as D (5 bases). V gave up 1 base and J gave up 3 bases, with 15 bases separating them. Per germline, CDR1 LGHNA and CDR2 YNFKEQ. The CDR3 totals 17 residues. The DNA of the CDR3 is TGTGCCAGCAGCCAAGTTACAGGTCTTGGGTCTAATGAAAAACTGTTTTTT. Translation: CASSQVTGLGSNEKLFF.

This clone was detected only once. V gene TRBV7-9 combines with J gene TRBJ2-1; 11 bases align to TRBD2. This CDR3 comprises 18 residues. In germline, CDR1 is SEHNR, CDR2 FQNEAQ (reference sequence). J lost 5 bases, V lost 5 bases, and 14 bases had no gene match. The CDR3 is CASSRRDGRLAGNNEQFF. CDR3 nucleotide sequence: TGTGCCAGCAGCCGAAGGGACGGACGACTAGCGGGAAACAATGAGCAGTTCTTC.

The chain carries TRBV28 and TRBJ2-3; tentative D call: TRBD2 (6 bases). Between the trimmed V and J ends, which lost 5 bases and 1 base, there was a span of 16 bases. The germline V gene encodes CDR1 MDHEN and CDR2 SYDVKM. This CDR3 has 16 amino acids. The CDR3 bases are TGTGCCAGCAGTCATCTCACGGGAGTTGGCACAGATACGCAGTATTTT. It encodes CASSHLTGVGTDTQYF.

The rearrangement joins TRBV6-6 to TRBJ1-3, with TRBD1 as a possible D gene (6 bases). Per germline, CDR1 MNHNY and CDR2 SVGAGI (reference sequence). V lost 7 bases and J lost 9, with 19 bases in between. CDR3 length: 14 amino acids. CDR3 protein: CASKRTASFPTIYF. Here the CDR3 DNA reads TGTGCCAGCAAAAGGACAGCCAGTTTTCCCACCATATATTTT.

The V and J genes are TRBV30 and TRBJ2-1; TRBD2 agrees at 7 bases. Germline V CDR1 and CDR2: GTSNPN, SVGIG (reference sequence). V lost 2 bases and J lost 16; bases outside the gene matches: 8. The CDR3 extends over 11 amino acids. CDR3 sequence (DNA): TGTGCCTGGAGTAGCGGGAACTTGCCTTTCTTC. Protein: CAWSSGNLPFF.